These 2 T cell receptor beta chains were sequenced from one sample in a study of T cells in tuberculosis (dated by TCRdb to 2017 to 2018). The time point label, as the study defines it: new active TB diagnosis, blood taken before or within 7 days of starting treatment. The library was generated by the immunoSEQ multiplex PCR assay. In TCRdb, the immuneACCESS table is reduced to in-frame sequences with V and J assigned. These tables do not hold every clone; where another copy was compared, an unresolved V gene accounts for under half, and the others remain unexplained. The sample contains 30,000 to 35,000 clones, roughly 94% of them found a single time. The top ten constitute approximately 7% of the sample. Sequences were derived from PBMCs, sampled at tuberculosis diagnosis. All receptors come from an adult with tuberculosis. Some clones in this sample may be carry-over from other donors' samples.

The chain employs TRBV6-5 and TRBJ1-5; TRBD1 is a possible D gene (5 bases). CDR1 and CDR2 from the germline V gene are MNHEY and SVGAGI. This CDR3 is built from 13 residues. Trimming cost V 6 bases and J 0 bases, with 6 bases left between them. Here the CDR3 DNA reads TGTGCCAGCAGGGACAATAGCAATCAGCCCCAGCATTTT. It translates to CASRDNSNQPQHF.

This clone was picked up a small number of times. The V gene is TRBV9, the J gene TRBJ2-2; TRBD2 matches at 13 bases. From germline, CDR1 is SGDLS and CDR2 YYNGEE. CDR3 length equals 18 residues. V gave up 3 bases and J gave up 9 bases; unmatched junction bases: 14. DNA of the CDR3: TGTGCCAGCAGCGCCACTAGCGGGGGGGCGGGGCTGTACCGGGAGCTGTTTTTT. Its translation: CASSATSGGAGLYRELFF.